This TCR beta chain was obtained from a study of blood T cell repertoires in COVID-19. Looking at the study overall: PBMCs, B-cell-depleted T cells, or T cells were the source of the cDNA or gDNA that made up the material.

Authors' processing steps: Amplification of reference gene primers was used by the study to estimate nucleated cell counts. Some clones are missing from TCRdb's copy, which holds only in-frame ones; the method was immunoSEQ multiplex PCR. That table gives V, J and clone size, and the DNA gave D and trimming. The sample consists of about 80,000 clones, around 88% of them appearing once. The V gene's germline CDR1 is MGHRA and CDR2 YSYEKL. This CDR3 has 12 residues. V lost 4 bases to trimming and J lost 5 bases, with 8 bases between them. The clonotype was recovered from a woman older than 75 with acute or convalescent COVID-19. Sequences were obtained from peripheral blood. The J gene is TRBJ1-2, the V gene TRBV4-1; perhaps TRBD1 as D (6 bases). The CDR3, as DNA: TGCGCCAGCAGCCCAACAGGGTATGGCTACACCTTC. Translated: CASSPTGYGYTF.